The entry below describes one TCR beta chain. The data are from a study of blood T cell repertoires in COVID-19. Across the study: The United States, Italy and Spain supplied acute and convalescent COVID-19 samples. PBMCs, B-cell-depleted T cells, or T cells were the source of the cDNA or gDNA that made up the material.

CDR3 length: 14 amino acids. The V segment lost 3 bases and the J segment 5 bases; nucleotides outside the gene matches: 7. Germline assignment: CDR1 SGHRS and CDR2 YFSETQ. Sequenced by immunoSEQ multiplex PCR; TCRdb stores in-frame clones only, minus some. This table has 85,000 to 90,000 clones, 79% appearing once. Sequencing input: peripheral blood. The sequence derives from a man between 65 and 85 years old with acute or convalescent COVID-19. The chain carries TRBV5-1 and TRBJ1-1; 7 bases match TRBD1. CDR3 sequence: CASSSRTGKTEAFF. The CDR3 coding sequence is TGCGCCAGCAGCTCCCGGACAGGAAAGACTGAAGCTTTCTTT.